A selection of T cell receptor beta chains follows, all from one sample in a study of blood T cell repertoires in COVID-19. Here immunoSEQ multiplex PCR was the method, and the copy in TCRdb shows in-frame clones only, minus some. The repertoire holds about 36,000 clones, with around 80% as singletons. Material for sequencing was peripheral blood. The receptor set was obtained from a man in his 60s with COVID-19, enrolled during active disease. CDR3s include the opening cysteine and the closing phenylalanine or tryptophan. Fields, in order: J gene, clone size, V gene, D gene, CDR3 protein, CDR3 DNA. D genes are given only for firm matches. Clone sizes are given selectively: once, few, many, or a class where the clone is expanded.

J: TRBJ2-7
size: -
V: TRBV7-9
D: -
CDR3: CASSVANYEQYF
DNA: TGTGCCAGCAGCGTGGCCAACTACGAGCAGTACTTC

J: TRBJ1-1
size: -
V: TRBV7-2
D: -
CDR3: CASSLSLTANEAFF
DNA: TGTGCCAGCAGCTTAAGTTTGACAGCTAACGAAGCTTTCTTT

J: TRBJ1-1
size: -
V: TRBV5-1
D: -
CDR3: CASSTGGIWGTEAFF
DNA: TGCGCCAGCAGCACAGGAGGGATTTGGGGCACTGAAGCTTTCTTT

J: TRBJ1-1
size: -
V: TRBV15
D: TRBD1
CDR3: CATSRDQGASVLAFF
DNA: TGTGCCACCAGCAGAGATCAGGGGGCGAGCGTGTTAGCTTTCTTT

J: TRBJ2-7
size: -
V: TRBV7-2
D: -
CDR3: CASSPDRSAYEQYF
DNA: TGTGCCAGCAGCCCGGACAGATCTGCCTACGAGCAGTACTTC

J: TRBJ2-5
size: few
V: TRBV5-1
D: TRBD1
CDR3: CASSSGGSSIQETQYF
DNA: TGCGCCAGCAGCTCAGGGGGCTCTTCCATCCAAGAGACCCAGTACTTC

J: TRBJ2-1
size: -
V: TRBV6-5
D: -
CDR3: CASRQAEQFF
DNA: TGTGCCAGCAGACAGGCAGAGCAGTTCTTC

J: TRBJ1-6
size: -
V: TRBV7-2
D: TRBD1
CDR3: CASSSLSGGQGTSPLHF
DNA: TGTGCCAGCAGCTCTCTCTCCGGGGGACAGGGAACTTCACCCCTCCACTTT

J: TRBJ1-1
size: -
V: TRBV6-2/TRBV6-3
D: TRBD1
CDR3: CASSNPRQGDTEAFF
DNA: TGTGCCAGCAGTAACCCAAGACAGGGAGACACTGAAGCTTTCTTT

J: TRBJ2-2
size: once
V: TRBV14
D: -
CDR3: CASSQETSTAGELFF
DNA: TGTGCCAGCAGCCAAGAGACATCTACTGCCGGGGAGCTGTTTTTT

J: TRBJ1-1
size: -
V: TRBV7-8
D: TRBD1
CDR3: CASSLERDSSDAFF
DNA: TGTGCCAGCAGCTTAGAGAGGGACAGTTCTGATGCTTTCTTT

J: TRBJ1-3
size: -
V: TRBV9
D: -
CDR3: CASSAQGEGGNTIYF
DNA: TGTGCCAGCAGCGCACAGGGAGAAGGCGGAAACACCATATATTTT

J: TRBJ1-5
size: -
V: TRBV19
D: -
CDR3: CASRLTGINQPQHF
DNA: TGTGCCAGTCGTTTGACGGGAATTAATCAGCCCCAGCATTTT

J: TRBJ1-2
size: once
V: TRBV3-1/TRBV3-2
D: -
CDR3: CASSRPRGNGYTF
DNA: TGTGCCAGCAGCCGCCCCCGAGGGAATGGCTACACCTTC

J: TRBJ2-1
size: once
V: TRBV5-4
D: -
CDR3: CASSLEQGRSEQFF
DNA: TGTGCCAGCAGCTTGGAACAGGGGAGGTCTGAGCAGTTCTTC

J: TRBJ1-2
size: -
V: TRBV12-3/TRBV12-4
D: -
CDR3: CASSQGRYGYTF
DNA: TGTGCCAGCTCGCAGGGGCGTTATGGCTACACCTTC

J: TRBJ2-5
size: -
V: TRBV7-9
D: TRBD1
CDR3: CASSLTGGQETQYF
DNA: TGTGCCAGCAGCTTAACAGGGGGACAAGAGACCCAGTACTTC

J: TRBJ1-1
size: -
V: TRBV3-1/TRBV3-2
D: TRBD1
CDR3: CASSQGGTGGMTEAFF
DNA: TGTGCCAGCAGCCAAGGGGGGACAGGGGGCATGACTGAAGCTTTCTTT

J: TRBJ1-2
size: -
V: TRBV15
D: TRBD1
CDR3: CATSRDRDGGYGYTF
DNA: TGTGCCACCAGCAGGGACAGGGACGGTGGCTATGGCTACACCTTC

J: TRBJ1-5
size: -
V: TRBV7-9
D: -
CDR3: CASSQEGPLRGQPQHF
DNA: TGTGCCAGCAGCCAGGAGGGACCGCTGAGAGGTCAGCCCCAGCATTTT

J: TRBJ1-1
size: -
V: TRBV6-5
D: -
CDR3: CASSPRATEAFF
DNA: TGTGCCAGCAGCCCCCGAGCCACTGAAGCTTTCTTT

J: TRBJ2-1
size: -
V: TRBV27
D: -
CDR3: CASRTNFYNEQFF
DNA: TGTGCCAGCCGGACTAACTTTTACAATGAGCAGTTCTTC

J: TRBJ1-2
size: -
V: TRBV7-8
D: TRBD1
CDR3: CASSPRRDRSYGYTF
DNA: TGTGCCAGCAGCCCTAGGAGGGACAGGAGCTATGGCTACACCTTC

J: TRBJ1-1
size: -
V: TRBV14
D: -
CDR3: CASSPFGVKMNTEAFF
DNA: TGTGCCAGCAGCCCCTTTGGAGTCAAGATGAACACTGAAGCTTTCTTT

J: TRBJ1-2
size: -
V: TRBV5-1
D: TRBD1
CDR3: CASNDMGQGTHGYTF
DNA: TGCGCCAGCAACGATATGGGACAGGGGACGCATGGCTACACCTTC

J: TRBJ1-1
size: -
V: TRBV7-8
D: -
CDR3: CASSLEGVHTEAFF
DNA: TGTGCCAGCAGCTTAGAAGGGGTCCACACTGAAGCTTTCTTT

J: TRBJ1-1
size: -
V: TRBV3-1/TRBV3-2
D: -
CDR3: CASSPSGGGTEAFF
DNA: TGTGCCAGCAGCCCCTCCGGGGGTGGCACTGAAGCTTTCTTT

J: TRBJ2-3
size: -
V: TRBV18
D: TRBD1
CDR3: CASSPLTMDRVGDTQYF
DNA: TGTGCCAGCTCACCACTCACGATGGACAGGGTAGGAGATACGCAGTATTTT

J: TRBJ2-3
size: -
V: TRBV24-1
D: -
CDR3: CATSGLRAGTDTQYF
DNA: TGTGCCACCAGTGGCCTGCGGGCGGGAACAGATACGCAGTATTTT

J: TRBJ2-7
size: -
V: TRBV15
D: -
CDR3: CATSRDDMGTYEQYF
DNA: TGTGCCACCAGCAGAGATGATATGGGCACCTACGAGCAGTACTTC

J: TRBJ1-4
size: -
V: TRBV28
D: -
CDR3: CASGTQENNEKLFF
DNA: TGTGCCAGCGGGACACAGGAGAATAATGAAAAACTGTTTTTT

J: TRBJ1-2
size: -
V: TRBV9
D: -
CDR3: CASSVDTGLRGYTF
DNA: TGTGCCAGCAGCGTAGATACAGGGCTTCGGGGCTACACCTTC

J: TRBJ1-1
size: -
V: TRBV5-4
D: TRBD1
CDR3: CASSSRQGVYTEAFF
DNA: TGTGCCAGCAGCTCCCGACAGGGGGTCTACACTGAAGCTTTCTTT

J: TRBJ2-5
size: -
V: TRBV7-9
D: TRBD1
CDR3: CASSLAPRGTGTQYF
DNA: TGTGCCAGCAGCTTAGCGCCCAGGGGGACAGGGACCCAGTACTTC

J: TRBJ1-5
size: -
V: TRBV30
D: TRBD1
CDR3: CAWSAKTGSQPQHF
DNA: TGTGCCTGGAGTGCCAAGACAGGGTCTCAGCCCCAGCATTTT

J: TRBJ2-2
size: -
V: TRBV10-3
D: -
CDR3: CAISGSDIVDGELFF
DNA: TGTGCCATCAGTGGGTCTGACATAGTTGACGGGGAGCTGTTTTTT

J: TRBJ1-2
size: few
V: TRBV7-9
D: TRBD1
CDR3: CASSPQKLDRVGGYTF
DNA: TGTGCCAGCAGCCCTCAGAAACTAGACAGGGTCGGTGGCTACACCTTC

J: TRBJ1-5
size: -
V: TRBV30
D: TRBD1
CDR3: CAWSGQGVGQPQHF
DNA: TGTGCCTGGAGTGGACAGGGGGTTGGTCAGCCCCAGCATTTT

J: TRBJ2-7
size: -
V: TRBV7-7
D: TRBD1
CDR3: CASSRRGGLEQYF
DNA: TGTGCCAGCAGCCGACGAGGGGGCCTCGAGCAGTACTTC

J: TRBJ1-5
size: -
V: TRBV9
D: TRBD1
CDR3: CASSVGGRGIDQPQHF
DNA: TGTGCCAGCAGCGTAGGTGGCAGGGGGATCGATCAGCCCCAGCATTTT